Detailed here is one TCR beta chain. The antigen remains undetermined. This entry comes from a study of vaccination and CD4 T cells after COVID-19. Background on the study: Four females and six males made up the convalescents, with two Hispanic. Samples were taken after vaccination, a median of roughly 70 days after dose two, with a range of 14 to 241.

The treatment was: approximately nine-day PBMC culture with coronavirus spike peptide pools or control peptides (ViraFEST assay). Researchers reported culturing about 2 million PBMCs per well with around 10 IU/ml IL-2 and approximately 10 ug/ml peptide pools. The Oncomine TCR Beta short-read assay was applied to DNA of cultured CD4+ T cells. TCRdb processed the PCR reads anew with MiXCR; each CDR3 protein has one entry. Of 7,500 to 9,500 distinct CDR3 sequences listed, roughly 46% are singletons. CDR1 and CDR2 (germline): SGHTA, FQGTGA. The J segment lost 4 bases and the V segment lost 5 bases, leaving 7 bases of the junction unmatched. CDR3 length: 15 amino acids.

Sequencing used CD4+ T cells from blood, cultured in vitro. The genes are TRBV7-3 and TRBJ2-1, with 8 positions matching TRBD2. This clonotype was obtained from a human donor who had recovered from COVID-19. The CDR3 is CASSPSGREYNEQFF. CDR3 coding DNA: TGTGCCAGCAGCCCCTCCGGGAGGGAATACAATGAGCAGTTCTTC.